Given below is one TCR beta chain in context. A read error may be the cause here, since a much bigger clone is one base away. This entry comes from a study of spatial heterogeneity in lung cancer. As for the study in general: Detection consistently captured more beta-chain sequences than alpha-chain sequences. Raw reads showed each unique TCR and UMI combination turning up more than ten times on average.

Carried by each TCR cDNA molecule was a unique molecular identifier. MiXCR was run by TCRdb on the 5' RACE reads, yielding one entry per CDR3 protein. Among 15,000 to 20,000 distinct CDR3 sequences listed, 20% to 25% were seen once. Time point described: sample taken at primary tumor resection. Sequencing covered unsorted whole RNA taken from tumor, nontumor lung or frozen PBMC. Untreated early-stage non-small cell lung cancer patients, roughly 75 in total, were the donors. This CDR3 comprises 15 residues. Germline V gene sequence: CDR1 LGHNA, CDR2 YSLEER. Material: PBMCs, obtained at surgery. The TCR comes from a female donor with early-stage non-small cell lung cancer. This chain connects TRBV4-3 to TRBJ2-5; 11 bases map to TRBD1. CDR3 in DNA: TGCGCCGGCAGCCATAGGGACAGGGGGTTGGAGACCCAGTACTTC. It is translated as CAGSHRDRGLETQYF.